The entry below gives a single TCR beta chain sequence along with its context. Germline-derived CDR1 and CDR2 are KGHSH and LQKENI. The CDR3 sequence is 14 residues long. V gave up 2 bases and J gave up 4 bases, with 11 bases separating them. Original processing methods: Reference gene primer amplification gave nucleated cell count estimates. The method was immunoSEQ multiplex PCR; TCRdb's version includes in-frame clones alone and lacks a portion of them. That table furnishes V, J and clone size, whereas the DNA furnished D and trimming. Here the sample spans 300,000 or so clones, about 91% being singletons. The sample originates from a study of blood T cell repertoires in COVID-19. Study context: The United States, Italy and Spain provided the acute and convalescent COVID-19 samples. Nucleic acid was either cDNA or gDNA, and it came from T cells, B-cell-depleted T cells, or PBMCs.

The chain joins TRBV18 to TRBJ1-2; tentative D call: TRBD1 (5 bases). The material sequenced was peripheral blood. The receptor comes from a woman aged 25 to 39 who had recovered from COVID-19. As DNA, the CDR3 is TGTGCCAGCTCACCAAGCGCAGGGTCCTATGGCTACACCTTC. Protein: CASSPSAGSYGYTF.